This TCR beta chain is drawn from a study of identical twins. Notes on the study in general: Findings came from cross-sectional statistics, without long-term follow-up of donors.

This clonotype appeared a few times. Its antigen is as yet unknown. TCRdb itself ran the 5' RACE reads through MiXCR, one entry per CDR3 protein. This table holds under 300,000 distinct CDR3 sequences, roughly an eighth found once. Germline trimming cut 5 bases from V and 0 bases from J; bases unmatched to any gene: 6. The CDR3 runs 14 residues. Germline CDR1 reads DFQATT; CDR2 reads SNEGSKA (reference sequence). The sample was also reused in another study, on yellow fever vaccine responses in identical twins.

Sample: memory (CD45RO+) T cells sorted from blood. The clonotype was recovered from a woman under 30 in good health. The V and J genes are TRBV20-1 and TRBJ2-7, with TRBD1 matching 8 bases. CDR3 loop: CSAPTGAFSYEQYF. CDR3 sequence (DNA): TGCAGTGCTCCGACAGGGGCATTCTCCTACGAGCAGTACTTC.